This TCR beta chain stems from a study of T cell repertoires in cytomegalovirus infection. Study-level information: Both a matching HLA type and CMV infection were indicated by public TCR beta signatures.

Study-wide points: There were HLA-C-restricted CMV-specific TCR beta clonotypes dominating the ex vivo response. Cumulative public TCR beta family frequency identified CMV carriers with the relevant HLA.

The CDR3 runs 15 residues. Germline lookup yields CDR1 MNHEY and CDR2 SMNVEV (reference sequence). Trimming took 8 bases from V and 13 from J; bases not matched to a gene: 16. TCRdb fed the reads into MiXCR, producing one record per CDR3 protein. The sample carries some 700,000 distinct CDR3 sequences, 35% to 40% recorded once. This clonotype has a handful of counts. Its antigen is unidentified. The chain combines TRBV27 with TRBJ2-1, with 11 bases matching TRBD1. The receptor was isolated from a human donor in good health (CMV status not recorded). Some clones in this sample may be carry-over from other donors' samples. The material sequenced was PBMCs. The CDR3 here is CASSARDRGLLRQFF. DNA for the CDR3: TGTGCCAGCTCCGCCCGGGACAGGGGGTTGTTACGACAGTTCTTC.